The table lists the clone carrying this T cell receptor beta chain with a few counts. Its antigen is still unknown. The data belong to a study of T cells in localized non-small cell lung cancer. The assay was immunoSEQ multiplex PCR, and TCRdb's table has in-frame clones only and misses some. The data hold roughly 15,000 clones, with about 89% observed a single time. Trimming at V came to 0 bases and at J to 2 bases, leaving 4 bases not matched to a gene. Germline loops: CDR1 SGDLS, CDR2 YYNGEE. This CDR3 comprises 15 residues. Findings of the study overall: Sequencing was limited to one tumor region, leaving the possibility of heterogeneity open. Higher T cell density in the blood was associated with longer overall survival, whereas higher adjacent-lung clonality associated with shorter survival. Peak T cell clonality was found in uninvolved adjacent lung, exceeding tumor.

The source is an older female donor with stage III squamous cell lung carcinoma. The sample was peripheral blood, taken before any cancer treatment. The rearrangement uses TRBV9 and TRBJ1-1; TRBD1 agrees at 7 bases. CDR3: CASSVGTGANTEAFF. In DNA form, the CDR3 reads TGTGCCAGCAGCGTAGGGACAGGCGCAAACACTGAAGCTTTCTTT.